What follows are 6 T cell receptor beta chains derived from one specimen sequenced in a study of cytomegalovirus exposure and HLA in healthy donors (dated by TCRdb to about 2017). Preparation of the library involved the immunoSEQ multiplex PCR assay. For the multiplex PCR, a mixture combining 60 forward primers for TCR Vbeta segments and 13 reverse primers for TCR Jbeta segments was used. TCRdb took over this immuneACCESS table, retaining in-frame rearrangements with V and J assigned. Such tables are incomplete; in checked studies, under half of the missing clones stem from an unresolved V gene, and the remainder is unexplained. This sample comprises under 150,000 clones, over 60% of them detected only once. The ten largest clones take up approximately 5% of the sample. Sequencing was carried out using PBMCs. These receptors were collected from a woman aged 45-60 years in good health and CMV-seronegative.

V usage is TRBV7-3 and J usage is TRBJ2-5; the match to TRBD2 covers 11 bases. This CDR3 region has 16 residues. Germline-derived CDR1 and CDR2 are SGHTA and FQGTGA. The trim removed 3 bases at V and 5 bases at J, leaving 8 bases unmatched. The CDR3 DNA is TGTGCCAGCAGCTTGGGGCTAGCGGGGGGCCGGGAGACCCAGTACTTC. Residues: CASSLGLAGGRETQYF.

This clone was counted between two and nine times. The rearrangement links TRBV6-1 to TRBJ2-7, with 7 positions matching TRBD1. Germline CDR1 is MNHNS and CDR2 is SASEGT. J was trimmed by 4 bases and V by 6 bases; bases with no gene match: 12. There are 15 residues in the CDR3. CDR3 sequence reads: CASRYPGTELYEQYF. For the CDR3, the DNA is TGTGCCAGCAGATACCCCGGGACAGAACTTTACGAGCAGTACTTC.

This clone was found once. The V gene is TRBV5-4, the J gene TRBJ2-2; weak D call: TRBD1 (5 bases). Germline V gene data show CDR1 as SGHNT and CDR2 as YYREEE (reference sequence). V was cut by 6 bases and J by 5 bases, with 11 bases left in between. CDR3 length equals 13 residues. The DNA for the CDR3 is TGTGCCAGCACCCCAAGGGGAACCGGGGAGCTGTTTTTT. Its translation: CASTPRGTGELFF.

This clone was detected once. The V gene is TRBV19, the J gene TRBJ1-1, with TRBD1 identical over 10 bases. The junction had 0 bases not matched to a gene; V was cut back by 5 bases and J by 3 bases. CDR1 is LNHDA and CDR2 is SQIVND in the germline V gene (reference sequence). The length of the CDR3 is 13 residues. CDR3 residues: CASSGTGDTEAFF. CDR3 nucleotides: TGTGCCAGTAGTGGGACAGGGGACACTGAAGCTTTCTTT. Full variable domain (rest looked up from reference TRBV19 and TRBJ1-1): DGGITQSPKYLFRKEGQNVTLSCEQNLNHDAMYWYRQDPGQGLRLIYYSQIVNDFQKGDIAEGYSVSREKKESFPLTVTSAQKNPTAFYLCASSGTGDTEAFFGQGTRLTVV.

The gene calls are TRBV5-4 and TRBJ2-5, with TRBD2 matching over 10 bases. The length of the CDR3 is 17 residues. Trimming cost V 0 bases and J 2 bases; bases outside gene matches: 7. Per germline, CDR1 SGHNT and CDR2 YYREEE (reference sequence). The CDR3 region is CASSLGTSGPRQETQYF. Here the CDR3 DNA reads TGTGCCAGCAGCTTGGGGACTAGCGGACCGCGACAAGAGACCCAGTACTTC.

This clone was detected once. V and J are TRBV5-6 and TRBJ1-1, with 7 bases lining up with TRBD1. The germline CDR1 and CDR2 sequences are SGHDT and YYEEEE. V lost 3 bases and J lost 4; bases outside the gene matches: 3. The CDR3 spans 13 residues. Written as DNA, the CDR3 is TGTGCCAGCAGCTCGACAGGGAGCACTGAAGCTTTCTTT. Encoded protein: CASSSTGSTEAFF.